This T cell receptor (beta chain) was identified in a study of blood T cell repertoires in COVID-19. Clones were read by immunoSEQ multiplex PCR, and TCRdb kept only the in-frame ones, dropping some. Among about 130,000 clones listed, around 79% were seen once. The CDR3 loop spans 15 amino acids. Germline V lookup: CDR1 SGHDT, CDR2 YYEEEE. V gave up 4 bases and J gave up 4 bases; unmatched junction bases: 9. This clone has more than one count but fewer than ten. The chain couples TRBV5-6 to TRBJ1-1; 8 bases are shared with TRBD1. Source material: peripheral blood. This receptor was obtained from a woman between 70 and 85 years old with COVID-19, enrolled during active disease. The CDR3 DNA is TGTGCCAGCAGCCGATGGACAGGGAAGGGCACTGAAGCTTTCTTT. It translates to CASSRWTGKGTEAFF.